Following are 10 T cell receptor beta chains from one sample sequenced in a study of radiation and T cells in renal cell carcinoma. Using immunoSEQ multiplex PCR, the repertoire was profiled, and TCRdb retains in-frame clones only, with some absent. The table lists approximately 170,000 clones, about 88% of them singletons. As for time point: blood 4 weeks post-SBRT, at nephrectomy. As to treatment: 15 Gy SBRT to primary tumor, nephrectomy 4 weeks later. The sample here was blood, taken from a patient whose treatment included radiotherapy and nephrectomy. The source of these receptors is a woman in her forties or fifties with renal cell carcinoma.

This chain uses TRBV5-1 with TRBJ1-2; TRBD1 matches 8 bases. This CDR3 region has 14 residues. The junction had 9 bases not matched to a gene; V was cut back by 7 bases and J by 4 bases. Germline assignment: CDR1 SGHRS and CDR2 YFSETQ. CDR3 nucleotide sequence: TGCGCCAGCCGGCCGGGACAGGACTCCTATGGCTACACCTTC. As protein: CASRPGQDSYGYTF.

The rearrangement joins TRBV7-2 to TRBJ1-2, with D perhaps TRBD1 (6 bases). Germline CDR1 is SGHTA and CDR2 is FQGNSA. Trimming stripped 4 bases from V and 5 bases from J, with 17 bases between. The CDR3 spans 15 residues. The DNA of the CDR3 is TGTGCCAGCAGCTCCTCGGGGGGGCCCCCTTATGGCTACACCTTC. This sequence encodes CASSSSGGPPYGYTF.

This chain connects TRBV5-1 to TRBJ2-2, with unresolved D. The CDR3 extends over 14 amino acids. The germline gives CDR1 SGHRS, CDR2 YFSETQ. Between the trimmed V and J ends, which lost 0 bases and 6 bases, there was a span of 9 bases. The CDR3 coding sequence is TGCGCCAGCAGCTTGGTTGGGGTGCCCGGGGAGCTGTTTTTT. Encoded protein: CASSLVGVPGELFF.

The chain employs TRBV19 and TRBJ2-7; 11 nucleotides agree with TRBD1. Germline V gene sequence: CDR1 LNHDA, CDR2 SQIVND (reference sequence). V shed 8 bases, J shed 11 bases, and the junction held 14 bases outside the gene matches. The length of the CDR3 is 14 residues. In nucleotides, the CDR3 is TGTGCCAGTCGGGACAGGGGGATATCGGGGTCGGAGTACTTC. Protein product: CASRDRGISGSEYF. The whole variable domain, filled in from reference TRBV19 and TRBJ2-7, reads DGGITQSPKYLFRKEGQNVTLSCEQNLNHDAMYWYRQDPGQGLRLIYYSQIVNDFQKGDIAEGYSVSREKKESFPLTVTSAQKNPTAFYLCASRDRGISGSEYFGPGTRLTVT.

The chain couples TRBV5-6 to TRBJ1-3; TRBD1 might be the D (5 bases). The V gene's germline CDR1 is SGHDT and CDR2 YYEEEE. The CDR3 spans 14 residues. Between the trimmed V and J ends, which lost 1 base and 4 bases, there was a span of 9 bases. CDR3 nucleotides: TGTGCCAGCAGCTTGTACGGGGGAGGAAACACCATATATTTT. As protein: CASSLYGGGNTIYF.

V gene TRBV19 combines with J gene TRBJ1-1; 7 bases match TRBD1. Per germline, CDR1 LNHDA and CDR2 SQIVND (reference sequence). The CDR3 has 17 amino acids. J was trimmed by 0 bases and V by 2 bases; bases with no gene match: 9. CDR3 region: CASSIIFGQAMNTEAFF. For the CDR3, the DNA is TGTGCCAGTAGTATAATATTTGGACAGGCCATGAACACTGAAGCTTTCTTT.

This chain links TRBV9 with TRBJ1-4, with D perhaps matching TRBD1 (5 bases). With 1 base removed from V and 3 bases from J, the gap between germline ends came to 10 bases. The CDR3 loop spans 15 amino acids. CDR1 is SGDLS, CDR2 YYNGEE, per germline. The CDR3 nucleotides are TGTGCCAGCAGCGTAAGGGACGGCCCTAATGAAAAACTGTTTTTT. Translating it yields CASSVRDGPNEKLFF.

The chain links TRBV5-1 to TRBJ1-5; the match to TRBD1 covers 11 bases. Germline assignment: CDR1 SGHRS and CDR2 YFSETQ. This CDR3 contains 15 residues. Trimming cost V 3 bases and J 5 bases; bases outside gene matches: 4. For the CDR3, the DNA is TGCGCCAGCAGCTGGACAGGGGGCAAGGATCAGCCCCAGCATTTT. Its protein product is CASSWTGGKDQPQHF. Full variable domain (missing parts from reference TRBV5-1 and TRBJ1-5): KAGVTQTPRYLIKTRGQQVTLSCSPISGHRSVSWYQQTPGQGLQFLFEYFSETQRNKGNFPGRFSGRQFSNSRSEMNVSTLELGDSALYLCASSWTGGKDQPQHFGDGTRLSIL.

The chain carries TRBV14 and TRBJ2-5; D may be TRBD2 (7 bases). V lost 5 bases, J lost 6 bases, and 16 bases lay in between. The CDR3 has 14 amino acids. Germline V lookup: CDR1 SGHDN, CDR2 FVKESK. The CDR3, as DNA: TGTGCCAGCAGCTGGGGGGGCTCCTCGCAGACCCAGTACTTC. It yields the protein CASSWGGSSQTQYF.

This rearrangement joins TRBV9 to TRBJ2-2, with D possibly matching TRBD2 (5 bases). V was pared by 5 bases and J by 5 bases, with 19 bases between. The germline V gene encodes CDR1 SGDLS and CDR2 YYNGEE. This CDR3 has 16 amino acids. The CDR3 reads CASSITGLLRTGELFF. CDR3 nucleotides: TGTGCCAGCAGTATTACCGGACTCTTGCGAACCGGGGAGCTGTTTTTT.